This T cell receptor beta chain was sequenced during a study of blood T cells in healthy people across ages. The CDR3 is 13 residues long. V gave up 1 base and J gave up 7 bases, with 8 bases separating them. Germline-derived CDR1 and CDR2 are MGHRA and YSYEKL. Each sample gave at least 6.5 million isolated PBMCs. Through a sample-barcoded 5' primer and a J-beta primer mix, a second PCR was run for roughly 6 to 11 cycles. One entry per CDR3 protein, called by TCRdb with MiXCR from the 5' RACE reads. The sample carries 850,000 or so distinct CDR3 sequences, about 28% recorded once. The specimen sequenced was blood. The rearrangement joins TRBV4-1 to TRBJ1-5, with unresolved D. The sequence was collected from a woman older than 75 in good health. The CDR3 DNA reads as TGCGCCAGCAGCCAAGGACACCAGCAGCCCCAGCATTTT. It encodes CASSQGHQQPQHF.